This T cell receptor (beta chain) stems from a study of blood T cells in healthy people across ages. This CDR3 spans 15 amino acids. Germline V lookup: CDR1 DFQATT, CDR2 SNEGSKA (reference sequence). The junction had 6 bases not matched to a gene; V was cut back by 5 bases and J by 2 bases. Using a J-beta primer mix together with a sample-barcoded 5' primer, a second PCR was run for roughly 7 to 12 cycles. TCRdb re-called the 5' RACE reads through MiXCR, storing one row per CDR3 protein. The sample comprises under 2 million distinct CDR3 sequences, around 35% of which are singletons, and about 11% rests with the top ten. There are a few counts of this clonotype.

The sequenced material came from blood. The receptor was derived from a woman between 25 and 40 years old in good health. The J gene is TRBJ2-7, the V gene TRBV20-1; TRBD2 matches 13 bases. This CDR3 is CSARPGLAGTYEQYF. As DNA, the CDR3 is TGCAGTGCTCGACCGGGACTAGCGGGGACCTACGAGCAGTACTTC.